The 29 T cell receptor beta chains reported below all come from one sample, sequenced in a study of response to subunit inactivated influenza vaccine (dated by TCRdb to 2016 to 2019). To prepare the library, RT-PCR was applied. Sequencer: Illumina HiSeq 2500. TCRdb took the public reads, trimmed them with fastp at Q25, ran MiXCR for clone calling and kept in-frame beta chains. CDR3 protein duplicates are merged, each entry listing the most common genes and DNA. Across this sample there are roughly 570,000 distinct CDR3 sequences, with 12% to 15% seen only once. 11% of the sample belongs to the ten largest clones. The specimen comprised PBMCs from blood, sampled 11 to 12 days after vaccination. The receptors were gathered from a man aged 50 to 59 who received an inactivated influenza vaccine. Donor details come from another sample of the same person, matched by shared clones.

In its sample, this clonotype was seen many times. The rearrangement uses TRBV15 and TRBJ1-1, with D possibly being TRBD1 (5 bases). This CDR3 is 17 amino acids long. Germline V gene data show CDR1 as LNHNV and CDR2 as YYDKDF (reference sequence). Trimming removed 1 base at V and 7 bases at J, with 22 bases between. This chain's CDR3 is CATSRVRTGTLGYEAFF. For the CDR3, the DNA is TGTGCCACCAGCAGAGTGAGAACCGGGACCTTGGGCTATGAAGCTTTCTTT.

The chain links TRBV20-1 to TRBJ2-7; D could derive from TRBD1 or TRBD2 (5 bases each). The CDR3 has 15 residues. V lost 3 bases, J lost 2 bases, and 17 bases lay in between. Germline lookup yields CDR1 DFQATT and CDR2 SNEGSKA (reference sequence). This CDR3 reads CSARIRGRDTYEQYF. The CDR3 nucleotides read TGCAGTGCTAGGATACGGGGCAGGGATACCTACGAGCAGTACTTC.

This clonotype was counted between two and nine times. The rearrangement links TRBV29-1 to TRBJ1-1; no clear D. The CDR3 consists of 11 residues. Looked up from germline, CDR1 is SQVTM and CDR2 is ANQGSEA. V was shortened by 4 bases and J by 7 bases, with 10 bases between the two germline ends. The CDR3 bases are TGCAGCGTTGCGTGGGAACGTGAAGCTTTCTTT. Translating it yields CSVAWEREAFF.

As regards this clonotype: A read error may be the cause here, since a much bigger clone is one base away. The rearrangement links TRBV12-3 or TRBV12-4 to TRBJ2-1; tentative D call: TRBD2 (5 bases). The CDR3 has 14 amino acids. This CDR3 is CASGSSDSYKEQFF. The CDR3 coding sequence is TGTGCCAGCGGGAGTTCCGACTCCTACAAGGAGCAGTTCTTC.

The chain joins TRBV20-1 to TRBJ2-7, with 7 bases that match TRBD2. From germline, CDR1 is DFQATT and CDR2 SNEGSKA (reference sequence). The CDR3 is 14 amino acids. V dropped 2 bases and J dropped 0; count of bases not matched to a gene: 4. The CDR3 DNA reads as TGCAGTGCTAGAAGGCTAGCGGTCTCCTACGAGCAGTACTTC. Amino acids: CSARRLAVSYEQYF.

The chain links TRBV18 to TRBJ2-1, with D unresolved. Germline V gene sequence: CDR1 KGHSH, CDR2 LQKENI. Trimming took off 6 bases at V and 8 bases at J, with 14 bases between the two ends. This CDR3 comprises 13 residues. The CDR3 reads CASSRSEEDEQFF. CDR3 DNA: TGTGCCAGCTCCCGAAGTGAGGAAGATGAGCAGTTCTTC.

CDR3 region: CASTPANQETQYF. For the CDR3, the DNA is TGTGCCAGCACCCCGGCGAATCAAGAGACCCAGTACTTC. The gene calls are TRBV6-1 and TRBJ2-5; D is unresolved. CDR1 MNHNS and CDR2 SASEGT come from the germline V gene. This CDR3 comprises 13 residues. The V and J ends lost 7 bases and 2 bases respectively, with 11 bases between them.

This clonotype has only a few counts. The chain has TRBV6-5 and TRBJ2-1; 11 bases line up with TRBD2. The CDR3 sequence is 17 residues long. Germline values: CDR1 MNHEY, CDR2 SVGAGI. With V trimmed by 0 bases and J by 1 base, 2 bases remained unmatched. The CDR3: CASSYSRLAGSYNEQFF. The CDR3 nucleotides are TGTGCCAGCAGTTACTCCAGACTAGCGGGATCCTACAATGAGCAGTTCTTC.

This clonotype was observed at least ten times. The chain employs TRBV29-1 and TRBJ1-2; the D is unclear. Trimming cost V 4 bases and J 2 bases, with 11 bases left between them. CDR3 size: 13 residues. Germline V gene lookup returns CDR1 SQVTM and CDR2 ANQGSEA. CDR3: CSVVLKENYGYTF. CDR3 DNA: TGCAGCGTTGTATTAAAGGAGAACTATGGCTACACCTTC.

This clonotype was seen many times. The rearrangement uses TRBV14 and TRBJ2-7; TRBD1 matches 10 bases. CDR1 and CDR2 from the germline V gene are SGHDN and FVKESK. The CDR3 spans 17 residues. J was trimmed by 2 bases and V by 4 bases; bases with no gene match: 11. CDR3 in amino acids: CASSPAIGTGAPYEQYF. CDR3 sequence (DNA): TGTGCCAGCAGCCCCGCCATCGGGACAGGGGCGCCCTACGAGCAGTACTTC.

This chain uses TRBV12-3 or TRBV12-4 with TRBJ2-2; weak D call: TRBD2 (6 bases). The CDR3 is 15 amino acids. V was trimmed by 6 bases and J by 6 bases, leaving 17 bases between them. CDR3 protein: CASSPTSMLSGELFF. CDR3 bases: TGTGCCAGCAGCCCGACTAGTATGCTCTCCGGGGAGCTGTTTTTT.

This clonotype was seen a few times. The rearrangement joins TRBV5-6 to TRBJ2-2; the D call may be TRBD1 or TRBD2 (5 bases each). Germline CDR1 reads SGHDT; CDR2 reads YYEEEE. V was trimmed by 3 bases and J by 0 bases, leaving 9 bases between them. The CDR3 is 15 amino acids. The CDR3 DNA reads as TGTGCCAGCAGCTGGGGACGTACGAACACCGGGGAGCTGTTTTTT. It codes for CASSWGRTNTGELFF.

This chain links TRBV5-1 with TRBJ2-3; D call uncertain. The CDR3 covers 12 residues. Germline CDR1 and CDR2: SGHRS and YFSETQ. The V and J ends lost 2 bases and 6 bases respectively, with 7 bases between them. CDR3 amino acids: CASSFGPDTQYF. DNA for the CDR3: TGCGCCAGCAGCTTTGGCCCCGATACGCAGTATTTT.

The chain is built from TRBV4-3 and TRBJ1-1, with unresolved D. CDR3 size: 15 residues. The V gene's germline CDR1 is LGHNA and CDR2 YSLEER. V was pared by 0 bases and J by 1 base, with 9 bases between. CDR3 DNA sequence: TGCGCCAGCAGCCAAGATCTGACCCCGAACACTGAAGCTTTCTTT. Amino acid sequence: CASSQDLTPNTEAFF.

This clonotype showed up just a few times. The V call is TRBV6-2 or TRBV6-3, the J call TRBJ2-7, with a weak D call TRBD2 (5 bases). The CDR3 is 14 residues long. Germline CDR1 MNHEY, CDR2 SVGEGT. V was cut by 6 bases and J by 0 bases, with 12 bases left in between. CDR3 sequence (DNA): TGTGCCAGCAGGCCGGGATTATCCTCCTACGAGCAGTACTTC. This codes for CASRPGLSSYEQYF.

This chain uses TRBV29-1 with TRBJ2-6; no clear D. With 7 bases removed from V and 0 bases from J, the gap between germline ends came to 7 bases. The CDR3 has 13 amino acids. Germline V gives CDR1 SQVTM, CDR2 ANQGSEA. This chain's CDR3 is CSADVSGANVLTF. Here the CDR3 DNA reads TGCAGCGCTGACGTCTCTGGGGCCAACGTCCTGACTTTC.

The rearrangement links TRBV27 to TRBJ2-3, with D perhaps matching TRBD1 (6 bases). CDR3 length: 14 residues. The germline gives CDR1 MNHEY, CDR2 SMNVEV (reference sequence). V was shortened by 0 bases and J by 4 bases, with 8 bases between the two germline ends. CDR3 residues: CASSLSRGPDTQYF. The CDR3, as DNA: TGTGCCAGCAGTTTATCCAGGGGCCCAGATACGCAGTATTTT.

This clonotype was seen only a few times. J is TRBJ2-3 and V is TRBV24-1; TRBD1 matches at 7 bases. Per germline, CDR1 KGHDR and CDR2 SFDVKD. The CDR3 has 13 residues. Germline trimming cut 12 bases from V and 0 bases from J; bases unmatched to any gene: 5. The CDR3 region is CASGQHSTDTQYF. For the CDR3, the DNA is TGTGCCTCGGGACAGCATAGCACAGATACGCAGTATTTT.

Many counts were recorded for this clonotype. The chain recombines TRBV7-2 with TRBJ2-5; D unresolved. CDR3 size: 14 residues. V gave up 1 base and J gave up 2 bases, with 8 bases separating them. CDR1 is SGHTA and CDR2 is FQGNSA in the germline V gene. CDR3 bases: TGTGCCAGCAGCTTAGTTGGCAGTCAAGAGACCCAGTACTTC. It is translated as CASSLVGSQETQYF.

The chain joins TRBV7-9 to TRBJ1-2; D remains ambiguous. Germline CDR1 SEHNR, CDR2 FQNEAQ (reference sequence). Between the trimmed V and J ends, which lost 5 bases and 1 base, there was a span of 20 bases. This CDR3 has 17 residues. CDR3 residues: CASSRLLGSEDNYGYTF. The CDR3 nucleotides are TGTGCCAGCAGCCGGCTCCTAGGATCTGAGGATAACTATGGCTACACCTTC.

J is TRBJ2-6 and V is TRBV20-1, with D unresolved. The CDR3 is 12 residues long. V was trimmed by 6 bases and J by 5 bases, leaving 8 bases between them. Germline CDR1 and CDR2: DFQATT and SNEGSKA (reference sequence). The CDR3 here is CSARPRANVLTF. The CDR3 DNA reads as TGCAGTGCAAGACCGAGGGCCAACGTCCTGACTTTC.

The J gene is TRBJ2-7, the V gene TRBV2, with D hard to call. Trimming removed 3 bases from V and 7 bases from J, with 4 bases in between. The CDR3 contains 10 residues. The germline V gene has CDR1 SNHLY and CDR2 FYNNEI. The CDR3 sequence is CASSDEEQYF. The CDR3, as DNA: TGTGCCAGCAGTGACGAGGAGCAGTACTTC.

This clonotype was seen a handful of times. This chain uses TRBV12-3 or TRBV12-4 with TRBJ2-7; D remains ambiguous. The CDR3 totals 13 residues. Trimming took 6 bases from V and 5 from J, leaving 14 bases between them. The CDR3 DNA reads as TGTGCCAGCAGCCCGCCCACGGAAGACGAGCAGTACTTC. Its translation: CASSPPTEDEQYF.

This clonotype was counted a few times. The genes are TRBV20-1 and TRBJ1-2, with 11 nucleotides matching TRBD1. Germline CDR1 and CDR2: DFQATT and SNEGSKA (reference sequence). There are 15 residues in the CDR3. V trimming: 7 bases; J trimming: 7 bases; junction bases outside the gene matches: 14. The CDR3 loop is CSVPQGGTGGGGYTF. The CDR3 DNA follows: TGCAGTGTCCCCCAGGGGGGGACAGGGGGAGGTGGCTACACCTTC.

This clonotype was seen a few times. The chain's CDR3 is CSARDLLAGTADTQYF. Here the CDR3 DNA reads TGCAGTGCTAGAGATCTACTAGCGGGGACAGCAGATACGCAGTATTTT. The rearrangement uses TRBV20-1 and TRBJ2-3, with TRBD2 identical over 10 bases. Germline trimming cut 0 bases from V and 4 bases from J; bases unmatched to any gene: 7. CDR1 and CDR2 (germline): DFQATT, SNEGSKA (reference sequence). CDR3 length equals 16 residues.

There are a few counts of this clonotype. This sequence joins TRBV20-1 and TRBJ2-2, with TRBD2 matching over 9 bases. The CDR3 totals 14 residues. V lost 3 bases, J lost 8 bases, and 7 bases stayed unmatched. Germline V gene data show CDR1 as DFQATT and CDR2 as SNEGSKA (reference sequence). CDR3 sequence reads: CSARPAGGLGELFF. In nucleotides, the CDR3 is TGCAGTGCTAGGCCAGCGGGGGGTCTGGGGGAGCTGTTTTTT.

A few counts support this clonotype. The genes are TRBV20-1 and TRBJ1-1; D unclear. The V and J ends lost 6 bases and 5 bases respectively, with 13 bases between them. Germline V gives CDR1 DFQATT, CDR2 SNEGSKA (reference sequence). The CDR3 sequence is 12 residues long. In nucleotides, the CDR3 is TGCAGTGCCGAGTACATGGAGACTGAAGCTTTCTTT. The encoded protein is CSAEYMETEAFF.

The table lists this clonotype with many counts. The chain recombines TRBV6-2 or TRBV6-3 with TRBJ2-2; a weak D match, TRBD2 (5 bases). The V end was cut by 7 bases, the J end by 1 base, with 22 bases between. Germline V lookup: CDR1 MNHEY, CDR2 SVGEGT. The CDR3 is 18 amino acids. The CDR3 region has the DNA TGTGCCAGCATCCCCTTCGACGGGGTAAAAGGGAACACCGGGGAGCTGTTTTTT. Amino acids: CASIPFDGVKGNTGELFF.

The table lists this clonotype with a few counts. This chain joins TRBV10-3 and TRBJ2-3; 9 bases agree with TRBD1. This CDR3 comprises 14 residues. Germline V gene lookup returns CDR1 ENHRY and CDR2 SYGVKD. With 9 bases clipped from V and 6 bases from J, the junction kept 10 bases outside the gene matches. The chain's CDR3 is CAITGTGSADTQYF. The CDR3 DNA reads TGTGCCATTACCGGGACAGGGTCGGCGGATACGCAGTATTTT.